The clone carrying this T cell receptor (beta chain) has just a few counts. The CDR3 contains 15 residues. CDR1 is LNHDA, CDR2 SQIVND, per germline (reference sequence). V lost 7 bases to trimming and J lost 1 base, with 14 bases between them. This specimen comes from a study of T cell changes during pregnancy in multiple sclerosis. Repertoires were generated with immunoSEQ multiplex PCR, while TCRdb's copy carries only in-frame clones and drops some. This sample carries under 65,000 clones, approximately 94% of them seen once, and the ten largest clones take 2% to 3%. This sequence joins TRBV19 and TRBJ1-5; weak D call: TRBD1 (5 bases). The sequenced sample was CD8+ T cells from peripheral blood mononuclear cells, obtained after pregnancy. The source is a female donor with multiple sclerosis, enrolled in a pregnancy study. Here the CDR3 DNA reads TGTGCCAGTACCCCCTGGGGGGGGAGCAATCAGCCCCAGCATTTT. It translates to CASTPWGGSNQPQHF.